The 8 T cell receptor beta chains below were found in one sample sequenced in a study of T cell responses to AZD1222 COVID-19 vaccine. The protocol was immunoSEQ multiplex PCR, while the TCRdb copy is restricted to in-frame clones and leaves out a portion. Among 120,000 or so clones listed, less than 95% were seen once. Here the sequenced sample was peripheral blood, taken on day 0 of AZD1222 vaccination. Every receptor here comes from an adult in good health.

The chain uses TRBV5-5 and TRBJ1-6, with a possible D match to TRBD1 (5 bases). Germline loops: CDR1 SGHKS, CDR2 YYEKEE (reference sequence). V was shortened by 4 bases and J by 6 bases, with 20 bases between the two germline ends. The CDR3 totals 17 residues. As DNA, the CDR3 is TGTGCCAGCAGCGAATCCCGGACACCAAAACTTAATTCACCCCTCCACTTT. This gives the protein CASSESRTPKLNSPLHF.

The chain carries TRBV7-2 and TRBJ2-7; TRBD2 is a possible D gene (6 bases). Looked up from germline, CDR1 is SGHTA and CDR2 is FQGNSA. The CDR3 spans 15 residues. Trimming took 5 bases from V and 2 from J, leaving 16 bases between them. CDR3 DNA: TGTGCCAGCAGCCCTACTCCGGGGGACGCCTACGAGCAGTACTTC. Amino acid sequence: CASSPTPGDAYEQYF.

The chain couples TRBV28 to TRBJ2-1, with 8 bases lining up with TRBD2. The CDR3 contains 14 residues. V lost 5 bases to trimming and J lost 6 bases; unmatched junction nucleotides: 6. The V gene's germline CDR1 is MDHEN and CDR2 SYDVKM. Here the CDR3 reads CASSTLAERNEQFF. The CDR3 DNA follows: TGTGCCAGCAGTACACTAGCGGAACGCAATGAGCAGTTCTTC.

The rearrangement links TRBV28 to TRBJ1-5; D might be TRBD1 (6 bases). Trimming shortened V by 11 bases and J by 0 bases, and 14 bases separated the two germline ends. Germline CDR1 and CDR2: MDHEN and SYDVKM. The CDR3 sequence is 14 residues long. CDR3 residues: CAGRDMASNQPQHF. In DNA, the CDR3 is TGTGCCGGAAGGGACATGGCTAGCAATCAGCCCCAGCATTTT.

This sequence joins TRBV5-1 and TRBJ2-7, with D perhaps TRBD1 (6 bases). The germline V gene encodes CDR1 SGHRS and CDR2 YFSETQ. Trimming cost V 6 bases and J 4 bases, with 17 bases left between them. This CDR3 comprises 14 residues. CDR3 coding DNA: TGCGCCAGCATCGCGAGCCCAGGGGATTACGAGCAGTACTTC. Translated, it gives CASIASPGDYEQYF. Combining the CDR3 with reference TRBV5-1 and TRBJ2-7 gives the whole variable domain KAGVTQTPRYLIKTRGQQVTLSCSPISGHRSVSWYQQTPGQGLQFLFEYFSETQRNKGNFPGRFSGRQFSNSRSEMNVSTLELGDSALYLCASIASPGDYEQYFGPGTRLTVT.

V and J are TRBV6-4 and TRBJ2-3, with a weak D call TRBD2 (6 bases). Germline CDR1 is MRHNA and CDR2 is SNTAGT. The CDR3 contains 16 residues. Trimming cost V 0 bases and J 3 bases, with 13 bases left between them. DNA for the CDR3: TGTGCCAGCAGTGACTCGTCCGGGAGCGAAACAGATACGCAGTATTTT. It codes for CASSDSSGSETDTQYF.

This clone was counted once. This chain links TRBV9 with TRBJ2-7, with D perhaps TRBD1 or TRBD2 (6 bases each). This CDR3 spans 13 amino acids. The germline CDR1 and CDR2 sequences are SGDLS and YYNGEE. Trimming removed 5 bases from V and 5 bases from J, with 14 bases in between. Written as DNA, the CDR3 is TGTGCCAGCAGTCGGGGAAGGGGGGACGAGCAGTACTTC. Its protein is CASSRGRGDEQYF.

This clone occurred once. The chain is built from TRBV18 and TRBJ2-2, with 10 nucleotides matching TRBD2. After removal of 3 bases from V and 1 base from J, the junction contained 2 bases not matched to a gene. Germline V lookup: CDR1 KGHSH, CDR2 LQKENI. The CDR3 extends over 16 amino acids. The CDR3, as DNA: TGTGCCAGCTCACCGCCTAGCGGGAGGAACACCGGGGAGCTGTTTTTT. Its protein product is CASSPPSGRNTGELFF. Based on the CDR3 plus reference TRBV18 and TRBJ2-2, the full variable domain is NAGVMQNPRHLVRRRGQEARLRCSPMKGHSHVYWYRQLPEEGLKFMVYLQKENIIDESGMPKERFSAEFPKEGPSILRIQQVVRGDSAAYFCASSPPSGRNTGELFFGEGSRLTVL.